Below are 21 T cell receptor beta chains sequenced from a single sample in a study of blood T cell repertoires in COVID-19. Clones were read by immunoSEQ multiplex PCR, and TCRdb kept only the in-frame ones, dropping some. The table shows about 180,000 clones, with around 83% occurring only once. Input material: peripheral blood. The receptors stem from a woman aged 70-85 years with COVID-19, enrolled during active disease.

The rearrangement joins TRBV4-3 to TRBJ2-1; TRBD2 aligns across 11 bases. The V gene's germline CDR1 is LGHNA and CDR2 YSLEER. The CDR3 spans 15 residues. Unmatched junction bases numbered 3, after V lost 5 bases and J lost 3 bases. CDR3 DNA: TGCGCCAGCAGCGATCTAGCGGGAGGCTACAATGAGCAGTTCTTC. Protein sequence: CASSDLAGGYNEQFF.

This chain links TRBV5-1 with TRBJ2-7; D is uncertain. The ends were cut back, 0 bases at V and 3 bases at J, with 13 bases in the middle. Germline CDR1 and CDR2: SGHRS and YFSETQ. This CDR3 region has 15 residues. CDR3 in amino acids: CASSLDGGSFYEQYF. Here the CDR3 DNA reads TGCGCCAGCAGCTTGGACGGCGGTTCCTTCTACGAGCAGTACTTC.

The chain is built from TRBV2 and TRBJ2-7; 7 nucleotides line up with TRBD1. Germline V gives CDR1 SNHLY, CDR2 FYNNEI. This CDR3 is built from 12 residues. Trimming at V came to 4 bases and at J to 6 bases, leaving 3 bases not matched to a gene. Here the CDR3 reads CASSGTGVEQYF. CDR3 bases: TGTGCCAGCAGTGGAACAGGGGTCGAGCAGTACTTC.

This chain uses TRBV12-5 with TRBJ2-7, with 8 bases identical to TRBD1. Germline assignment: CDR1 LGHNT and CDR2 FRNRAP. The CDR3 contains 18 residues. The V segment lost 8 bases and the J segment 3 bases; nucleotides outside the gene matches: 21. The CDR3 here is CASLEGDRPWVTHYEQYF. DNA of the CDR3: TGTGCTAGTTTAGAAGGGGACAGGCCCTGGGTTACACACTACGAGCAGTACTTC.

The chain employs TRBV11-2 and TRBJ1-4; D gene unclear. CDR1 and CDR2 (germline): SGHAT, FQNNGV. The CDR3 is 11 amino acids. Deletions cut 5 bases from V and 7 bases from J, with 5 bases between. This CDR3 is CASSLTEKLFF. DNA for the CDR3: TGTGCCAGCAGCCTAACTGAAAAACTGTTTTTT.

This clone was seen repeatedly, ten times or more. The rearrangement links TRBV7-9 to TRBJ2-7; 7 bases map to TRBD1. Trimming at V came to 6 bases and at J to 0 bases, leaving 5 bases not matched to a gene. Germline CDR1 and CDR2: SEHNR and FQNEAQ (reference sequence). The CDR3 spans 14 residues. The CDR3 DNA reads as TGTGCCAGCAGGTCTACAGGGGCCTCCTACGAGCAGTACTTC. As protein: CASRSTGASYEQYF.

The genes are TRBV27 and TRBJ1-5; D remains ambiguous. The V end was cut by 0 bases, the J end by 3 bases, with 9 bases between. The CDR3 contains 15 residues. Germline CDR1 MNHEY, CDR2 SMNVEV (reference sequence). CDR3 loop: CASSLSRADNQPQHF. The CDR3 bases are TGTGCCAGCAGTTTATCACGAGCGGACAATCAGCCCCAGCATTTT.

The V and J genes are TRBV9 and TRBJ1-2, with TRBD1 as a possible D gene (6 bases). Trimming left V 7 bases short and J 7 bases short, with 11 bases between. This CDR3 is built from 11 residues. Germline-derived CDR1 and CDR2 are SGDLS and YYNGEE. The CDR3 sequence: CASADSGGYTF. The CDR3 bases are TGTGCCAGCGCGGACAGCGGTGGCTACACCTTC.

V usage is TRBV28 and J usage is TRBJ1-2; D is perhaps TRBD1 (5 bases). The CDR3 is 13 amino acids. Germline V gene sequence: CDR1 MDHEN, CDR2 SYDVKM. With 3 bases removed from V and 8 bases from J, the gap between germline ends came to 13 bases. The DNA of the CDR3 is TGTGCCAGCAGTTTCCCAATCTCAGGGGGCTACACCTTC. It yields the protein CASSFPISGGYTF.

This chain joins TRBV27 and TRBJ2-3, with D tentatively TRBD2 (6 bases). Germline V CDR1 and CDR2: MNHEY, SMNVEV (reference sequence). The length of the CDR3 is 15 residues. Trimming left V 7 bases short and J 1 base short, with 15 bases between. The CDR3 spells CASNSLADGTDTQYF. CDR3 bases: TGTGCCAGCAACTCACTAGCCGACGGCACAGATACGCAGTATTTT.

The V and J genes are TRBV29-1 and TRBJ2-6, with TRBD1 matching 10 bases. The CDR3 loop spans 15 amino acids. Germline values: CDR1 SQVTM, CDR2 ANQGSEA. Trimming cost V 4 bases and J 2 bases; bases outside gene matches: 2. As DNA, the CDR3 is TGCAGCGTTGGACAGGGGGCTACTGGGGCCAACGTCCTGACTTTC. This translates into CSVGQGATGANVLTF.

This chain uses TRBV12-5 with TRBJ2-3; 8 bases align to TRBD1. The CDR3 is made up of 14 amino acids. V was clipped by 1 base and J by 4 bases; unmatched bases: 1. CDR1 is LGHNT, CDR2 FRNRAP, per germline. The CDR3 DNA reads as TGTGCTAGTGGTTTGGCGACAGGGGCAGATACGCAGTATTTT. It translates to CASGLATGADTQYF.

This chain joins TRBV28 and TRBJ2-2; 7 bases are shared with TRBD1. The CDR3 covers 14 residues. Germline CDR1 MDHEN, CDR2 SYDVKM. With V trimmed by 4 bases and J by 4 bases, 3 bases remained unmatched. This CDR3 reads CASSSSGGTGELFF. The CDR3 DNA reads as TGTGCCAGCAGTTCGTCAGGGGGCACCGGGGAGCTGTTTTTT.

In this sample, this clone turned up a few times. The rearrangement links TRBV19 to TRBJ2-2, with D maybe TRBD2 (7 bases). The V gene's germline CDR1 is LNHDA and CDR2 SQIVND (reference sequence). This CDR3 spans 14 amino acids. Trimming shortened V by 6 bases and J by 4 bases, and 12 bases separated the two germline ends. Here the CDR3 DNA reads TGTGCCAGTAGGTTAGGGGGGGCCACCGGGGAGCTGTTTTTT. Translating gives CASRLGGATGELFF.

V is TRBV2 and J is TRBJ2-1; 9 nucleotides match TRBD1. The CDR3 sequence is 14 residues long. V lost 5 bases to trimming and J lost 9 bases; unmatched junction nucleotides: 8. Germline V gives CDR1 SNHLY, CDR2 FYNNEI. The CDR3 loop is CASSTRDRVVEQFF. DNA of the CDR3: TGTGCCAGCAGTACCCGGGACAGGGTGGTTGAGCAGTTCTTC.

The chain links TRBV6-6 to TRBJ2-1; 7 bases are a match to TRBD1. The V and J ends lost 7 bases and 3 bases, in that order; junction bases with no gene match: 9. From germline, CDR1 is MNHNY and CDR2 SVGAGI (reference sequence). This CDR3 region has 15 residues. The CDR3 sequence is CASMIATGDYNEQFF. The DNA for the CDR3 is TGTGCCAGCATGATCGCCACAGGGGACTACAATGAGCAGTTCTTC.

DNA of the CDR3: TGTGCCATCAGTGAGACTAGCGGGAGTGGTGAGCAGTTCTTC. As protein: CAISETSGSGEQFF. The chain couples TRBV10-3 to TRBJ2-1; 11 nucleotides agree with TRBD2. The germline gives CDR1 ENHRY, CDR2 SYGVKD. The V segment lost 2 bases and the J segment 9 bases; nucleotides outside the gene matches: 3. The CDR3 totals 14 residues.

This chain connects TRBV19 to TRBJ1-5; D unclear. This CDR3 region has 17 residues. V lost 6 bases to trimming and J lost 6 bases, with 24 bases between them. Germline CDR1 and CDR2: LNHDA and SQIVND (reference sequence). As DNA, the CDR3 is TGTGCCAGTAGACGCGGCATCCAATACTCTAAATCTCAGCCCCAGCATTTT. Its protein product is CASRRGIQYSKSQPQHF.

The chain recombines TRBV4-2 with TRBJ2-3, with D possibly matching TRBD1 (7 bases). The CDR3 has 15 residues. Germline values: CDR1 LGHNA, CDR2 YNFKEQ. V was pared by 8 bases and J by 2 bases, with 17 bases between. CDR3 amino acids: CASGRGTAATDTQYF. CDR3 coding DNA: TGTGCCAGCGGCCGGGGGACAGCGGCCACAGATACGCAGTATTTT.

This chain uses TRBV27 with TRBJ1-4, with a tentative D call TRBD1 (5 bases). The CDR3 is 14 amino acids. Germline V gives CDR1 MNHEY, CDR2 SMNVEV (reference sequence). Trimming cost V 3 bases and J 4 bases, with 9 bases left between them. The CDR3 bases are TGTGCCAGCAGTTTCGGGAGGGGTAATGAAAAACTGTTTTTT. Translating gives CASSFGRGNEKLFF.

The rearrangement joins TRBV6-2 or TRBV6-3 to TRBJ2-7; perhaps TRBD1 as D (6 bases). Germline V gene lookup returns CDR1 MNHEY and CDR2 SVGEGT. V was pared by 4 bases and J by 2 bases, with 15 bases between. The CDR3 loop spans 15 amino acids. The CDR3 spells CASSSINRVPYEQYF. CDR3 sequence (DNA): TGTGCCAGCAGTTCGATAAACAGGGTGCCCTACGAGCAGTACTTC.